This T cell receptor beta chain was recovered during a study of blood T cell repertoires in COVID-19 (dated by TCRdb to the early 2020s). Regarding the complete study: Collaborator samples came from the United States, Italy and Spain and covered acute and convalescent phases of COVID-19. The prospective study material was composed of cDNA or gDNA derived from T cells, B-cell-depleted T cells, or PBMCs. The dataset comprised deeply sampled blood TCRbeta repertoires from subjects exposed to, actively infected with, or recovered from COVID-19. The repertoires were made available in a free public database intended to serve as a resource for research on the immune response to SARS-CoV-2. The samples were drawn from the first 160 participants of the ongoing ImmuneRACE study and from 950 to 1,500 subjects provided by 6 global collaborators. The sample metadata nearly always contained a de-identified subject ID, COVID-19 status, age in years and sex. HLA class I and class II types, where available, came from metadata supplied by the sample provider rather than from assay-based typing.

Participants in the prospective study were enrolled through a virtual design, were aged about 18 to 100 years, and lived in approximately 25 United States geographic areas. To assign participants to cohorts, the prospective study relied on clinical history that participants themselves reported in a screening survey and a study questionnaire. Mobile phlebotomists in the prospective study collected whole blood, serum and a nasopharyngeal or oropharyngeal swab from every participant. Over a 2-month period, participants in the prospective study had the option of providing additional blood draws and questionnaires. Blood samples from the prospective study were shipped frozen or at room temperature prior to DNA extraction. The immunoSEQ Assay, a bias-controlled multiplex PCR, was used to amplify TCRbeta CDR3 regions from genomic DNA. The study's processing was this. Nucleated cell counts per sample were estimated from amplification of reference gene primers within the assay. To quantify the absolute abundance of each unique TCRbeta CDR3 rearrangement, sequence reads were collapsed and filtered. Productive Simpson clonality was computed per sample as the square root of Simpson's diversity index over productive rearrangements. TCRdb obtained this table from immuneACCESS and retained in-frame rearrangements with V and J assigned. These tables miss some clones; where compared with another copy, unresolved V genes account for less than half of the shortfall, and the remainder is unexplained. The DNA gave D and trimming, while V, J and clone size come from that table. Across this sample there are hundreds of thousands of clones, with 65% to 85% seen only once. Of the sample, 4.3% falls within the top ten clones.

The germline V gene sets CDR1 to KGHSH and CDR2 to LQKENI. Counted from cysteine to phenylalanine, this CDR3 has 15 amino acids. The CDR3 DNA has 45 bases and is translated from base 1. At the junction V is shortened by 5 bases and J by 1 base, with 15 bases in between. Study-level results and caveats: How much clinical and demographic metadata was included differed by source and by participant, and the metadata was provided uncurated.

In regard to this clone: It has no known antigen specificity. No base quality values were provided; no much bigger clone lies one nucleotide off.

The clonotype was recovered from a man aged 25 to 45 with acute COVID-19. The chain is assembled from TRBV18 and TRBJ2-7; possibly the D gene is TRBD1, per 7 matching bases. The sequenced material came from PBMCs or T cells enriched from blood (not recorded which). The CDR3 loop reads CASSSKQGTSYEQYF. The nucleotides read TGTGCCAGCTCATCGAAACAGGGGACTTCCTACGAGCAGTACTTC.